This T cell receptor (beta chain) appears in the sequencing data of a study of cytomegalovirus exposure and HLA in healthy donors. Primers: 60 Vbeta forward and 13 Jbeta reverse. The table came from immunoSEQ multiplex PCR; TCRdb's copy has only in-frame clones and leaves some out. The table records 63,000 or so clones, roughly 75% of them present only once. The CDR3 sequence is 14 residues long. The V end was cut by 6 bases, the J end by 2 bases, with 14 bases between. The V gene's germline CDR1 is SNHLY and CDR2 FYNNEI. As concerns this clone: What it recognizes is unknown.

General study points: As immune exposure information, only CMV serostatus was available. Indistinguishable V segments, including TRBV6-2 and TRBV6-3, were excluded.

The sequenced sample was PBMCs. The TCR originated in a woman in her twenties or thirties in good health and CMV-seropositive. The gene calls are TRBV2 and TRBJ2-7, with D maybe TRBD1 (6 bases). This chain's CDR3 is CASRGRQATYEQYF. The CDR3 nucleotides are TGTGCCAGCAGGGGGAGACAGGCCACCTACGAGCAGTACTTC. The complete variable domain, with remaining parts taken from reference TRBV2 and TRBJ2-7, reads EPEVTQTPSHQVTQMGQEVILRCVPISNHLYFYWYRQILGQKVEFLVSFYNNEISEKSEIFDDQFSVERPDGSNFTLKIRSTKLEDSAMYFCASRGRQATYEQYFGPGTRLTVT.